One sample yielded the 2 T cell receptor beta chains listed below, sequenced in a study of cytomegalovirus exposure and HLA in healthy donors. The protocol was immunoSEQ multiplex PCR, while the TCRdb copy is restricted to in-frame clones and leaves out a portion. The table includes 350,000 or so clones, roughly 88% detected once. Specimen: PBMCs. These receptors originate from a woman younger than 30 in good health and CMV-seronegative.

The sample holds a few counts of this clone. At the DNA level, this CDR3 is encoded by other sequences in the same sample as well. The chain uses TRBV7-2 and TRBJ2-7; 14 bases map to TRBD2. The ends lost 1 base at V and 4 bases at J; junction bases unmatched: 3. CDR1 SGHTA and CDR2 FQGNSA come from the germline V gene. This CDR3 comprises 16 residues. The CDR3 loop reads CASSLDRTSGRYEQYF. The CDR3 DNA is TGTGCCAGCAGCTTAGATCGGACTAGCGGGAGGTACGAGCAGTACTTC.

The chain carries TRBV9 and TRBJ2-5, with 7 nucleotides matching TRBD1. J gave up 5 bases and V 4 bases, and 14 bases lay outside the gene matches. In germline, CDR1 is SGDLS, CDR2 YYNGEE. The CDR3 has 16 residues. The CDR3 DNA reads as TGTGCCAGCAGCCCAACCCTGGGTCTCAGGGGGGAGACCCAGTACTTC. Translating gives CASSPTLGLRGETQYF. Complete variable domain (other parts from reference TRBV9 and TRBJ2-5): DSGVTQTPKHLITATGQRVTLRCSPRSGDLSVYWYQQSLDQGLQFLIQYYNGEERAKGNILERFSAQQFPDLHSELNLSSLELGDSALYFCASSPTLGLRGETQYFGPGTRLLVL.